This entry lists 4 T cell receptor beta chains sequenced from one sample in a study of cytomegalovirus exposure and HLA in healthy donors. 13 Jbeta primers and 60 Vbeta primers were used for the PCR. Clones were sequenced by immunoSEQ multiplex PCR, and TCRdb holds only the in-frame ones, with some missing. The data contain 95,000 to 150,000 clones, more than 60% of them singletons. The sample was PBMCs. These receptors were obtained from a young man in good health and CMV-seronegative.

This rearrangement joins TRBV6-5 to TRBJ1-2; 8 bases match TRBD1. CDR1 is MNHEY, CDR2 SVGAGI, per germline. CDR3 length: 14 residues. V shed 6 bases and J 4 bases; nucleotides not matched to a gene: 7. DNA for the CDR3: TGTGCCAGCAGACACGACAGGGGCGGCTATGGCTACACCTTC. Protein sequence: CASRHDRGGYGYTF.

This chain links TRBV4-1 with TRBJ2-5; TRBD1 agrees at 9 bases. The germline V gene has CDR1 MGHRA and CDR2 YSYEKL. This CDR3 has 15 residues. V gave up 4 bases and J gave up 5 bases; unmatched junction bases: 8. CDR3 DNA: TGCGCCAGCAGCCCGGACAGGGGTAATTTGGAGACCCAGTACTTC. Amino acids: CASSPDRGNLETQYF.

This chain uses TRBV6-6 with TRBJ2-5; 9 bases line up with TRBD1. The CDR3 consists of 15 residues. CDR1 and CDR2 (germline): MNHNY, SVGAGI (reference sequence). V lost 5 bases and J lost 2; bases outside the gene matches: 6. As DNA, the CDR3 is TGTGCCAGCAGTCCCACGACAGGGGGGCAAGAGACCCAGTACTTC. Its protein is CASSPTTGGQETQYF.

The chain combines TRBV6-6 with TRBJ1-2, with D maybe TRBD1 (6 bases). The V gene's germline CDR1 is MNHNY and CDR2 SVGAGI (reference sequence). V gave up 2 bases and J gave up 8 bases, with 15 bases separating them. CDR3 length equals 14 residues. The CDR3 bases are TGTGCCAGCAGTTACCCGACAGGCGGTATAGGCTACACCTTC. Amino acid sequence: CASSYPTGGIGYTF.